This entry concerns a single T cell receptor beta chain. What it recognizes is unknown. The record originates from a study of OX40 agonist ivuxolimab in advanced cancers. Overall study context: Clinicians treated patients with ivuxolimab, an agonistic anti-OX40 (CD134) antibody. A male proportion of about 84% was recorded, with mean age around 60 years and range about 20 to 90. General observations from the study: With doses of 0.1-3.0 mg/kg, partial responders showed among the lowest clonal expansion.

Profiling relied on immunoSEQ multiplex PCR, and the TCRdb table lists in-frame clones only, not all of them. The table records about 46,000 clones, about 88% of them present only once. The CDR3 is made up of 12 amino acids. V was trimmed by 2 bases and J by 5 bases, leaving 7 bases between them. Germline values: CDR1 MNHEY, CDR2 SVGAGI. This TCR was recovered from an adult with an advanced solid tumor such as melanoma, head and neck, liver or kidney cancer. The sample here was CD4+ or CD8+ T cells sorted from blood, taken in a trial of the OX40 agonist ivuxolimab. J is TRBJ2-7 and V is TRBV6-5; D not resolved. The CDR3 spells CASSYNRDEQYF. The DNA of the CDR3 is TGTGCCAGCAGTTACAACCGGGACGAGCAGTACTTC.